These T cell receptor beta chains were read from a single sample in a study of blood T cells in healthy people across ages. One entry per CDR3 protein results from TCRdb running MiXCR on the 5' RACE reads. The sample shows fewer than 1.5 million distinct CDR3 sequences, 40% to 50% of them seen only once. Sequences were obtained from blood. All receptors come from a woman between 18 and 30 years old in good health. Both conserved end residues are part of each CDR3. The D gene is left open where the match is weak. Rows may omit the clone size; those that give it use once, few, many or a size class.

TRBJ2-3	17	-	TRBV5-1	TRBD2	TGCGCCAGCAGCTCTAGAAGGACTAGCGGGGGGCCAGATACGCAGTATTTT	CASSSRRTSGGPDTQYF
TRBJ2-1	14	-	TRBV5-5	-	TGTGCCAGCAGCTTTGGTGGGGTTTACAATGAGCAGTTCTTC	CASSFGGVYNEQFF
TRBJ1-2	15	-	TRBV12-3/TRBV12-4	-	TGTGCCAGCACCAAGGGGGGGGTCCGACACTATGGCTACACCTTC	CASTKGGVRHYGYTF
TRBJ2-1	13	many	TRBV25-1	-	TGTGCCAGCAGTGAAGGCTCCTACAATGAGCAGTTCTTC	CASSEGSYNEQFF
TRBJ2-1	13	-	TRBV20-1	-	TGCAGTGCTAGAGATTCTGTATACAATGAGCAGTTCTTC	CSARDSVYNEQFF
TRBJ2-4	16	once	TRBV6-5	TRBD1	TGTGCCAGCAGTCCCGGACAGGGCGAGGCCAAAACCATTCAGTACTTC	CASSPGQGEAKTIQYF
TRBJ1-1	12	-	TRBV6-6	TRBD1	TGTGCCAGCAGCCAGGGACAGGTTGAAGCTTTCTTT	CASSQGQVEAFF
TRBJ2-7	18	few	TRBV28	TRBD2	TGTGCCAGCAGTTTCCTTCTGGGGGCTAGCGGGGTAACCTACGAGCAGTACTTC	CASSFLLGASGVTYEQYF
TRBJ2-7	12	-	TRBV6-1	-	TGTGCCAGCAGTGAAGCCCCTATAGAGCAGTACTTC	CASSEAPIEQYF
TRBJ2-3	14	-	TRBV30	-	TGTGCTTCCACCCGCGGCGGGAACGCAGATACGCAGTATTTT	CASTRGGNADTQYF
TRBJ2-5	19	once	TRBV20-1	TRBD2	TGCAGTGCTAGGTCCCTACTAGCGGGGGCAATTCCCGCCTACAATGAGCAGTACTTC	CSARSLLAGAIPAYNEQYF
TRBJ1-6	14	-	TRBV27	-	TGTGCCAGCAGTCTCGGGTTCCTGGGCTCACCCCTCCACTTT	CASSLGFLGSPLHF
TRBJ2-3	20	-	TRBV11-2	-	TGTGCCAGCAGCCGCTGGCCCGGTGTCGGGGGGCCAATAGCCACAGATACGCAGTATTTT	CASSRWPGVGGPIATDTQYF
TRBJ1-2	14	-	TRBV28	-	TGTGCCAGCAGTTTAAAGGGACTGATCTATGGCTACACCTTC	CASSLKGLIYGYTF
TRBJ2-5	13	-	TRBV3-1	-	TGTGCCAGCAGCCAAGACCCCGCGGGGACCCAGTACTTC	CASSQDPAGTQYF
TRBJ2-1	16	-	TRBV20-1	-	TGCAGTACTTTCCCCCCGTTGGGGGGCTCCTACAATGAGCAGTTCTTC	CSTFPPLGGSYNEQFF
TRBJ2-2	14	-	TRBV29-1	TRBD1	TGCAGCGTTTATAGACAGGGGAGCACCGGGGAGCTGTTTTTT	CSVYRQGSTGELFF
TRBJ2-2	13	-	TRBV12-3/TRBV12-4	TRBD1	TGTGCCGACAGGGGGACGAACACCGGGGAGCTGTTTTTT	CADRGTNTGELFF
TRBJ1-2	14	-	TRBV6-1	TRBD1	TGTGCCAGCAGAGAGACAGGGGAGCGCTATGGCTACACCTTC	CASRETGERYGYTF
TRBJ2-3	21	few	TRBV20-1	-	TGCAGTGCTAGAGATGAAACGACTAGAAGGGGGGGATCTAGACTCACAGATACGCAGTATTTT	CSARDETTRRGGSRLTDTQYF
TRBJ2-1	13	few	TRBV6-1	TRBD2	TGTGCCAGTCTAGCGGGGCCCTACAATGAGCAGTTCTTC	CASLAGPYNEQFF
TRBJ2-5	17	few	TRBV12-3/TRBV12-4	TRBD2	TGTGCCAGCGAGTTCAACCAACTAGCGGGGGGGCTGGAGACCCAGTACTTC	CASEFNQLAGGLETQYF
TRBJ2-3	14	few	TRBV12-3/TRBV12-4	-	TGTGCCAGCACCGATACCGCTAGCACAGATACGCAGTATTTT	CASTDTASTDTQYF
TRBJ2-3	17	-	TRBV12-3/TRBV12-4	TRBD2	TGTGCCTGCAGCTTCGGGACTAGCGGGGGGAAGGTAGATACGCAGTATTTT	CACSFGTSGGKVDTQYF
TRBJ1-2	16	once	TRBV6-6	TRBD1	TGTGCCAGCAGTAGTGCGGAGGGACAGGATAACTATGGCTACACCTTC	CASSSAEGQDNYGYTF
TRBJ2-7	12	few	TRBV7-6	-	TGTGCCAGCACGCCCGTCCAAGGGATGCAGTACTTC	CASTPVQGMQYF
TRBJ2-7	14	-	TRBV20-1	TRBD2	TGCAGTGCTGGCCTAGCGGGAGTCTCCTACGAGCAGTACTTC	CSAGLAGVSYEQYF